This TCR beta chain originates from a study of response to subunit inactivated influenza vaccine. Notes on the study in general: After each seasonal influenza vaccination, few new T cells are recruited, the authors suggested.

On this clonotype itself: Its antigen is still unknown.

TCRdb used MiXCR to reprocess the RT-PCR reads, holding one entry per CDR3 protein. This sample has under 950,000 distinct CDR3 sequences, with roughly 20% found just once. The germline V gene encodes CDR1 KGHDR and CDR2 SFDVKD. The CDR3 contains 15 residues. Trimming shortened V by 4 bases and J by 1 base, and 12 bases separated the two germline ends. The sequenced sample was PBMCs from blood, obtained around 5 days after vaccination. V is TRBV24-1 and J is TRBJ2-5, with no clear D. The source is a man in his fifties or sixties who received an inactivated influenza vaccine. CDR3 DNA: TGTGCCACCAGTGACTCTTCGGTACTCCAAGAGACCCAGTACTTC. Translating gives CATSDSSVLQETQYF.